These T cell receptor beta chains were read from a single sample in a study of blood T cells in healthy people across ages. TCRdb reprocessed the 5' RACE reads with MiXCR, giving one entry per CDR3 protein. The table lists about 1.1 million distinct CDR3 sequences, 35% to 40% of them singletons. The specimen sequenced was blood. Source of these receptors: a man younger than 35 in good health. Both conserved end residues are part of each CDR3. A D gene is named only where the DNA matches it firmly. Clone sizes are given selectively: once, few, many, or a class where the clone is expanded.

>-|TRBJ2-1|TRBV12-3/TRBV12-4|-
CASSLANERAYNEQFF
TGTGCCAGCAGTTTAGCGAACGAAAGGGCCTACAATGAGCAGTTCTTC
>-|TRBJ2-7|TRBV5-1|-
CASSLGGLSYKEQYF
TGCGCCAGCAGCTTGGGAGGACTGTCCTACAAGGAGCAGTACTTC
>-|TRBJ2-3|TRBV2|-
CASSHRDRLDTQYF
TGTGCCAGCAGCCACAGGGATAGGTTAGATACGCAGTATTTT
>few|TRBJ1-2|TRBV27|-
CASSSIKQGARNYGYTF
TGTGCCAGCAGTTCCATCAAACAGGGCGCGCGTAACTATGGCTACACCTTC
>-|TRBJ1-2|TRBV12-3/TRBV12-4|TRBD1
CASVRGQGSLKGYTF
TGTGCCAGCGTTAGGGGGCAGGGATCTCTGAAGGGCTACACCTTC
>-|TRBJ2-7|TRBV20-1|TRBD1
CSARTDRSSYEQYF
TGCAGTGCTAGAACGGACAGGAGCTCCTACGAGCAGTACTTC
>-|TRBJ2-3|TRBV18|-
CASSPSQYMGTQYF
TGTGCCAGCTCACCCTCCCAATATATGGGTACGCAGTATTTT
>few|TRBJ2-4|TRBV7-9|-
CASSPWLGSKGTKNIQYF
TGTGCCAGCAGCCCTTGGTTGGGGTCAAAAGGAACCAAAAACATTCAGTACTTC
>-|TRBJ1-2|TRBV12-3/TRBV12-4|-
CASSLEGVSGYTF
TGTGCCAGCAGTTTAGAAGGGGTTTCTGGCTACACCTTC
>few|TRBJ1-1|TRBV7-2|-
CASSAQGFTEAFF
TGTGCCAGCAGCGCGCAGGGGTTCACTGAAGCTTTCTTT
>few|TRBJ2-2|TRBV20-1|-
CSASPPQGLDTGELFF
TGCAGTGCTAGCCCCCCCCAAGGGCTCGACACCGGGGAGCTGTTTTTT
>few|TRBJ1-2|TRBV6-6|-
CASSYSNRPANYGYTF
TGTGCCAGCAGTTACTCGAACAGACCGGCTAACTATGGCTACACCTTC
>-|TRBJ1-1|TRBV20-1|-
CSAGVGGAVTEAFF
TGCAGTGCTGGAGTAGGCGGGGCAGTTACTGAAGCTTTCTTT
>-|TRBJ2-1|TRBV11-2|-
CASSLADRQQFF
TGTGCCAGCAGCTTAGCTGACAGGCAGCAGTTCTTC
>-|TRBJ1-2|TRBV7-9|-
CASSLTVRPFRGSYGYTF
TGTGCCAGCAGCCTGACGGTTCGGCCGTTTCGGGGAAGCTATGGCTACACCTTC
>-|TRBJ1-5|TRBV6-2/TRBV6-3|TRBD1
CASSYSPGQAYQPQHF
TGTGCCAGCAGTTACTCGCCGGGACAGGCCTATCAGCCCCAGCATTTT
>-|TRBJ2-7|TRBV11-1|-
CASSLAEGSYEQYF
TGTGCCAGCAGCTTAGCGGAGGGTTCCTACGAGCAGTACTTC
>-|TRBJ2-1|TRBV15|-
CATSSNLNLGEQFF
TGTGCCACCAGCTCCAACTTAAATTTGGGGGAGCAGTTCTTC
>many|TRBJ1-2|TRBV12-3/TRBV12-4|-
CASSPGHGYTF
TGTGCCAGCAGTCCGGGGCATGGCTACACCTTC
>once|TRBJ1-6|TRBV12-3/TRBV12-4|-
CASSERDGPNSPLHF
TGTGCCAGCAGTGAGCGGGACGGACCGAATTCACCCCTCCACTTT
>-|TRBJ2-4|TRBV20-1|-
CSATQTENEQYF
TGCAGTGCCACTCAGACAGAGAATGAGCAGTACTTC
>many|TRBJ2-1|TRBV10-3|TRBD1
CAAQGNNEQFF
TGTGCCGCACAGGGGAACAATGAGCAGTTCTTC
>-|TRBJ1-1|TRBV29-1|-
CSAADSLLNTEAFF
TGCAGCGCTGCCGACAGCCTTTTGAACACTGAAGCTTTCTTT
>-|TRBJ1-1|TRBV30|TRBD1
CAWSGTAPRTEAFF
TGTGCCTGGAGCGGGACAGCGCCACGGACTGAAGCTTTCTTT
>-|TRBJ2-2|TRBV7-3|-
CATGTQNTGELFF
TGTGCCACAGGGACACAGAACACCGGGGAGCTGTTTTTT
>-|TRBJ1-5|TRBV12-3/TRBV12-4|-
CASSLNGLTRSPQHF
TGTGCTAGCAGTTTAAACGGCCTGACTAGGAGTCCCCAGCATTTT
>-|TRBJ1-2|TRBV28|-
CASSSHGSGYRYGYTF
TGTGCCAGCAGTTCCCACGGGTCGGGATATCGCTATGGCTACACCTTC
>-|TRBJ2-1|TRBV20-1|TRBD2
CSARDFGSGGPYNEQFF
TGCAGTGCTAGAGATTTTGGTAGCGGGGGGCCCTACAATGAGCAGTTCTTC
>-|TRBJ2-5|TRBV11-2|-
CASSSPRNQETQYF
TGTGCCAGCAGCTCGCCAAGGAACCAAGAGACCCAGTACTTC
>-|TRBJ1-5|TRBV12-5|-
CASGSQPNQPQHF
TGTGCTAGTGGTTCCCAGCCTAATCAGCCCCAGCATTTT
>-|TRBJ1-2|TRBV29-1|-
CSVDDRNYGYTF
TGCAGCGTAGACGACAGGAACTATGGCTACACCTTC
>-|TRBJ2-3|TRBV20-1|TRBD2
CSARPQAGGPSADTQYF
TGCAGTGCTAGACCCCAAGCGGGGGGGCCCAGCGCAGATACGCAGTATTTT
>-|TRBJ1-1|TRBV6-1|-
CASRKTSNTEAFF
TGTGCCAGCAGGAAGACATCGAACACTGAAGCTTTCTTT
>-|TRBJ1-2|TRBV4-2|-
CASSQLNAPGSYGYTF
TGTGCCAGCAGCCAACTCAACGCCCCGGGATCCTATGGCTACACCTTC
>-|TRBJ1-2|TRBV2|-
CASSEETGSYGYTF
TGTGCCAGCAGTGAAGAGACCGGGTCGTATGGCTACACCTTC